This T cell receptor beta chain emerged from a study of PD-L1 blockade in urothelial cancer. The data were produced by immunoSEQ multiplex PCR, yet TCRdb's version contains in-frame clones alone and is incomplete. The sample gives approximately 93,000 clones, over 65% of which show up once; under 8.5% is in the top ten. This CDR3 contains 17 residues. V lost 5 bases to trimming and J lost 3 bases; unmatched junction nucleotides: 12. Germline CDR1 reads LNHDA; CDR2 reads SQIVND (reference sequence). Time point: peripheral blood 6 weeks after treatment start. Sequenced here: PBMCs, sampled around atezolizumab (anti-PD-L1) treatment. The V call is TRBV19, the J call TRBJ2-3; 9 bases are a match to TRBD1. The clonotype comes from a man between 65 and 85 years old with urothelial cancer. For the CDR3, the DNA is TGTGCCAGTAGTGAGAAACCGACAGGGGGTGGGACAGATACGCAGTATTTT. Translation: CASSEKPTGGGTDTQYF. Looking up the rest from reference TRBV19 and TRBJ2-3 gives the full variable domain: DGGITQSPKYLFRKEGQNVTLSCEQNLNHDAMYWYRQDPGQGLRLIYYSQIVNDFQKGDIAEGYSVSREKKESFPLTVTSAQKNPTAFYLCASSEKPTGGGTDTQYFGPGTRLTVL.